These 29 T cell receptor beta chains originate from one sample sequenced in a study of cytomegalovirus exposure and HLA in healthy donors. Profiled with immunoSEQ multiplex PCR; TCRdb holds only in-frame clones, not every one. The sample lists about 43,000 clones; about 90% were seen once. Sample: PBMCs. These receptors were taken from a young man in good health and CMV-seronegative.

This sequence joins TRBV19 and TRBJ2-3, with 10 bases aligning to TRBD2. This CDR3 is built from 16 residues. V lost 4 bases, J lost 2 bases, and 6 bases stayed unmatched. Germline CDR1 LNHDA, CDR2 SQIVND (reference sequence). The CDR3 DNA reads as TGTGCCAGTAGTAGTCTAGCGGGGGCCCTCACAGATACGCAGTATTTT. It translates to CASSSLAGALTDTQYF.

The chain combines TRBV4-1 with TRBJ2-5; 10 bases are shared with TRBD1. V was clipped by 5 bases and J by 3 bases; unmatched bases: 9. CDR3 size: 16 residues. CDR1 and CDR2 (germline): MGHRA, YSYEKL. CDR3 nucleotides: TGCGCCAGCAGCACACCGGGACAGGGGTTGGAAGAGACCCAGTACTTC. It encodes CASSTPGQGLEETQYF.

V gene TRBV5-1 combines with J gene TRBJ2-1; maybe TRBD2 (7 bases). This CDR3 is built from 15 residues. CDR1 SGHRS and CDR2 YFSETQ come from the germline V gene. V shed 4 bases and J shed 7 bases, with 18 bases lying between them. The CDR3 DNA follows: TGCGCCAGCAGCCCGAAAGGGGGGGCCATGAATGAGCAGTTCTTC. Its translation is CASSPKGGAMNEQFF.

This chain joins TRBV21-1 and TRBJ2-2; the D segment call TRBD2 is taken from the table without a DNA check. TRBV21-1 is noted as a pseudogene. There are 15 residues in the CDR3. This CDR3 reads CASSGFRGNTGELFF. The CDR3 nucleotides read TGTGCCAGCAGCGGGTTTCGGGGGAACACCGGGGAGCTGTTTTTT.

The chain recombines TRBV7-2 with TRBJ1-5, with D possibly matching TRBD1 (6 bases). Germline values: CDR1 SGHTA, CDR2 FQGNSA. The CDR3 runs 15 residues. V was trimmed by 1 base and J by 6 bases, leaving 13 bases between them. CDR3 amino acids: CASSLDGGAGQPQHF. The CDR3 nucleotides are TGTGCCAGCAGCTTAGATGGGGGCGCAGGTCAGCCCCAGCATTTT.

The table lists this clone with a few counts. The rearrangement uses TRBV7-2 and TRBJ1-6; 7 bases map to TRBD1. V shed 11 bases and J 7 bases; nucleotides not matched to a gene: 11. This CDR3 comprises 14 residues. The germline CDR1 and CDR2 sequences are SGHTA and FQGNSA. The CDR3 DNA reads TGTGCCGGATCGACAGGGCCTGGCAATTCACCCCTCCACTTT. The encoded protein is CAGSTGPGNSPLHF.

The chain uses TRBV7-2 and TRBJ1-1; no clear D. Germline CDR1 SGHTA, CDR2 FQGNSA. Trimming shortened V by 6 bases and J by 5 bases, and 16 bases separated the two germline ends. The length of the CDR3 is 14 residues. For the CDR3, the DNA is TGTGCCAGCAGTGACTTGGGCGGAGGAACTGAAGCTTTCTTT. This sequence encodes CASSDLGGGTEAFF.

The V call is TRBV4-1, the J call TRBJ2-3; 15 bases agree with TRBD2. J was trimmed by 9 bases and V by 0 bases; bases with no gene match: 7. Germline lookup yields CDR1 MGHRA and CDR2 YSYEKL. The CDR3 length is 17 residues. As DNA, the CDR3 is TGCGCCAGCAGCCAAGACAATCCGGGACTAGCGGGGGGCACGCAGTATTTT. Translation: CASSQDNPGLAGGTQYF.

V is TRBV2 and J is TRBJ2-5; D is undetermined. The germline V gene encodes CDR1 SNHLY and CDR2 FYNNEI. The CDR3 has 13 residues. Deletions cut 5 bases from V and 5 bases from J, with 12 bases between. The CDR3 sequence: CASSREVGETQYF. CDR3 nucleotides: TGTGCCAGCAGTCGCGAGGTCGGGGAGACCCAGTACTTC.

Relative to its sample, this clone is medium-sized (0.01 to 0.1%). The chain is built from TRBV29-1 and TRBJ2-7, with D perhaps TRBD1 (6 bases). In germline, CDR1 is SQVTM, CDR2 ANQGSEA. The CDR3 spans 14 residues. Deletions cut 6 bases from V and 1 base from J, with 16 bases between. CDR3 amino acids: CSVATQDSSYEQYF. CDR3 nucleotides: TGCAGCGTCGCGACACAGGACAGTTCCTACGAGCAGTACTTC.

This chain's CDR3 is CASSLQGRGETQYF. The CDR3 region has the DNA TGTGCCAGCAGCTTACAGGGCCGTGGAGAGACCCAGTACTTC. V usage is TRBV7-3 and J usage is TRBJ2-5, with D perhaps matching TRBD1 (5 bases). V was shortened by 2 bases and J by 4 bases, with 11 bases between the two germline ends. The CDR3 is 14 amino acids. Germline V gives CDR1 SGHTA, CDR2 FQGTGA.

The chain uses TRBV4-3 and TRBJ1-1; TRBD1 matches 7 bases. Germline CDR1 LGHNA, CDR2 YSLEER. V lost 1 base to trimming and J lost 1 base; unmatched junction nucleotides: 9. There are 17 residues in the CDR3. The CDR3 DNA reads TGCGCCAGCAGCCAAGTTAGGTGGGACAGCGGGAACACTGAAGCTTTCTTT. Amino acids: CASSQVRWDSGNTEAFF.

The CDR3 is CASSAASGQVINEQFF. CDR3 DNA sequence: TGTGCCAGCAGCGCCGCCTCGGGACAGGTCATCAATGAGCAGTTCTTC. The chain links TRBV9 to TRBJ2-1; 8 bases are shared with TRBD1. Trimming took 3 bases from V and 6 from J; bases not matched to a gene: 11. The CDR3 runs to 16 residues. CDR1 is SGDLS and CDR2 is YYNGEE in the germline V gene. Full variable domain (remainder filled in from reference TRBV9 and TRBJ2-1): DSGVTQTPKHLITATGQRVTLRCSPRSGDLSVYWYQQSLDQGLQFLIQYYNGEERAKGNILERFSAQQFPDLHSELNLSSLELGDSALYFCASSAASGQVINEQFFGPGTRLTVL.

The chain links TRBV6-5 to TRBJ2-1; TRBD2 agrees at 8 bases. This CDR3 has 16 residues. Trimming at V came to 3 bases and at J to 6 bases, leaving 10 bases not matched to a gene. The V gene's germline CDR1 is MNHEY and CDR2 SVGAGI. CDR3 loop: CASSYRTVGLANEQFF. In DNA, the CDR3 is TGTGCCAGCAGTTATAGGACTGTCGGACTAGCCAATGAGCAGTTCTTC.

This chain joins TRBV4-1 and TRBJ1-2, with 9 bases lining up with TRBD1. V shed 0 bases, J shed 4 bases, and the junction held 6 bases outside the gene matches. The CDR3 has 16 amino acids. Germline CDR1 reads MGHRA; CDR2 reads YSYEKL. CDR3 residues: CASSQEGTGKGYGYTF. CDR3 coding DNA: TGCGCCAGCAGCCAAGAGGGGACAGGGAAGGGCTATGGCTACACCTTC.

The CDR3 protein is CASSRDRGADTQYF. CDR3 DNA: TGTGCCAGCAGCAGGGACAGGGGCGCAGATACGCAGTATTTT. This rearrangement joins TRBV2 to TRBJ2-3, with 10 bases that match TRBD1. There are 14 residues in the CDR3. V dropped 6 bases and J dropped 4; count of bases not matched to a gene: 4. CDR1 and CDR2 from the germline V gene are SNHLY and FYNNEI.

A note on this clone: At the DNA level, this CDR3 is encoded by other sequences in the same sample as well. This sequence joins TRBV7-9 and TRBJ1-4; D uncertain. The germline V and J ends were trimmed by 4 bases and 8 bases, with 14 bases remaining between them. This CDR3 contains 14 residues. Germline CDR1 reads SEHNR; CDR2 reads FQNEAQ (reference sequence). The CDR3 protein is CASSSAGGWEKLFF. The CDR3 coding sequence is TGTGCCAGCAGCTCCGCCGGAGGGTGGGAAAAACTGTTTTTT.

The genes are TRBV2 and TRBJ1-3; D not certain. Germline CDR1 SNHLY, CDR2 FYNNEI. CDR3 length: 14 amino acids. Deletions cut 6 bases from V and 4 bases from J, with 13 bases between. Written as DNA, the CDR3 is TGTGCCAGCAGAACACGTCCGTCGGGAAACACCATATATTTT. It translates to CASRTRPSGNTIYF.

V gene TRBV19 combines with J gene TRBJ1-2; 7 positions match TRBD1. The ends lost 5 bases at V and 4 bases at J; junction bases unmatched: 10. The CDR3 runs to 15 residues. Germline assignment: CDR1 LNHDA and CDR2 SQIVND (reference sequence). CDR3 nucleotide sequence: TGTGCCAGTAGTCGTCTACGACAGGGAGGCTATGGCTACACCTTC. As protein: CASSRLRQGGYGYTF.

The chain carries TRBV19 and TRBJ2-3; D is possibly TRBD1 (6 bases). Germline V gene sequence: CDR1 LNHDA, CDR2 SQIVND (reference sequence). V was pared by 4 bases and J by 6 bases, with 8 bases between. The CDR3 is 12 amino acids. CDR3 in DNA: TGTGCCAGTAGTAAGGGGGAGGATACGCAGTATTTT. Translated, it gives CASSKGEDTQYF.

V is TRBV14 and J is TRBJ1-2, with D perhaps TRBD1 (6 bases). Germline V CDR1 and CDR2: SGHDN, FVKESK. The V end lost 0 bases, the J end lost 5 bases, and 7 bases lay between the germline ends. This CDR3 region has 13 residues. In nucleotides, the CDR3 is TGTGCCAGCAGCCAAGACAGGGGTTATGGCTACACCTTC. It encodes CASSQDRGYGYTF.

The genes are TRBV15 and TRBJ1-5; TRBD1 is a possible D gene (5 bases). Deletions cut 0 bases from V and 3 bases from J, with 12 bases between. The CDR3 length is 16 residues. Germline lookup yields CDR1 LNHNV and CDR2 YYDKDF (reference sequence). CDR3 coding DNA: TGTGCCACCAGCAGAGAAAGGGGCGCCTACAATCAGCCCCAGCATTTT. Amino acid sequence: CATSRERGAYNQPQHF.

This chain uses TRBV5-1 with TRBJ2-5; no clear D gene. Germline CDR1 reads SGHRS; CDR2 reads YFSETQ. CDR3 length: 12 amino acids. Between the trimmed V and J ends, which lost 5 bases and 4 bases, there was a span of 9 bases. The CDR3 protein is CASSINLETQYF. CDR3 coding DNA: TGCGCCAGCAGTATTAACTTAGAGACCCAGTACTTC.

The rearrangement joins TRBV28 to TRBJ2-3; 9 bases map to TRBD2. Germline-derived CDR1 and CDR2 are MDHEN and SYDVKM. V lost 6 bases, J lost 4 bases, and 5 bases stayed unmatched. The CDR3 extends over 14 amino acids. DNA of the CDR3: TGTGCCAGCAGGGTAGCGGGAGCCTCAGATACGCAGTATTTT. Protein: CASRVAGASDTQYF.

This sequence joins TRBV2 and TRBJ2-1; D unclear. Germline V gene sequence: CDR1 SNHLY, CDR2 FYNNEI. V was trimmed by 1 base and J by 10 bases, leaving 14 bases between them. This CDR3 comprises 14 residues. DNA of the CDR3: TGTGCCAGCAGTGAAGGGAACAGAGTAAGCGAGCAGTTCTTC. It translates to CASSEGNRVSEQFF.

The gene calls are TRBV19 and TRBJ2-3; D is undetermined. Trimming removed 3 bases from V and 6 bases from J, with 4 bases in between. CDR3 length: 11 residues. Germline CDR1 reads LNHDA; CDR2 reads SQIVND (reference sequence). The DNA of the CDR3 is TGTGCCAGTAGTATGAGGGATACGCAGTATTTT. Residues: CASSMRDTQYF.

The rearrangement uses TRBV20-1 and TRBJ2-1; possibly TRBD2 for D (5 bases). The CDR3 sequence is 11 residues long. Germline assignment: CDR1 DFQATT and CDR2 SNEGSKA (reference sequence). Trimming removed 8 bases at V and 10 bases at J, with 15 bases between. As DNA, the CDR3 is TGCAGTACAAGACCGGGATCGGAGCAGTTCTTC. It specifies CSTRPGSEQFF.

The CDR3: CASSGDRGLSPLHF. The CDR3 region has the DNA TGCGCCAGCAGCGGGGACAGGGGTCTTTCACCCCTCCACTTT. The V call is TRBV10-1, the J call TRBJ1-6; 10 bases match TRBD1. The CDR3 length is 14 residues. J lost 9 bases, V lost 6 bases, and 5 bases had no gene match. The germline CDR1 and CDR2 sequences are WNHNN and SYGVQD (reference sequence).

This chain links TRBV6-1 with TRBJ1-6, with D perhaps matching TRBD1 (5 bases). V lost 7 bases and J lost 0, with 7 bases in between. Germline-derived CDR1 and CDR2 are MNHNS and SASEGT. The CDR3 covers 14 residues. CDR3 in amino acids: CASTGRSYNSPLHF. The CDR3 coding sequence is TGTGCCAGCACAGGGCGCTCCTATAATTCACCCCTCCACTTT.